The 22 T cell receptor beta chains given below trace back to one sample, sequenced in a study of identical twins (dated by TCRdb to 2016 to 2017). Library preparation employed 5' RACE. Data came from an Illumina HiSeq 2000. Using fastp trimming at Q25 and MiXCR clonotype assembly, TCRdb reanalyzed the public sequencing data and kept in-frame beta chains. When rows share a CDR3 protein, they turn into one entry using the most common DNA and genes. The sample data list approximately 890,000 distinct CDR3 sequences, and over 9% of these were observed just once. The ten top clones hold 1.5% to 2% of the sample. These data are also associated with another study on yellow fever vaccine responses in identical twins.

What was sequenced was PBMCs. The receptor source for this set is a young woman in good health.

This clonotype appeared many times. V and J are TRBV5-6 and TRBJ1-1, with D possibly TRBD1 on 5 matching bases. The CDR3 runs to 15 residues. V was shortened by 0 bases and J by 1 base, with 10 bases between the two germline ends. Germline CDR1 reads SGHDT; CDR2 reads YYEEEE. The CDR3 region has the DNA TGTGCCAGCAGCTTGGTAAGACAGAGGAACACTGAAGCTTTCTTT. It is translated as CASSLVRQRNTEAFF.

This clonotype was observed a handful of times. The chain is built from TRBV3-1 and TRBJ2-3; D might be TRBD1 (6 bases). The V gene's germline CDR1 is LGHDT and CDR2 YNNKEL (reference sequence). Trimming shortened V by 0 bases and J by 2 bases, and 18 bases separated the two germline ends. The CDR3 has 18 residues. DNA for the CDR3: TGTGCCAGCAGCCAAGATAATGGGGGCCGTGGGGTCACAGATACGCAGTATTTT. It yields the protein CASSQDNGGRGVTDTQYF.

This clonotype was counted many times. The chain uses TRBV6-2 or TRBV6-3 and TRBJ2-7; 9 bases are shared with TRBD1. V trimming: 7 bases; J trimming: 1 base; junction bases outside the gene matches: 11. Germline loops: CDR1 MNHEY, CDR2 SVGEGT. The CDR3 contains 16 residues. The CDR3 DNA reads TGTGCCAGCACCCCTCGGCTCGGGACAGGGTCCTACGAGCAGTACTTC. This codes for CASTPRLGTGSYEQYF.

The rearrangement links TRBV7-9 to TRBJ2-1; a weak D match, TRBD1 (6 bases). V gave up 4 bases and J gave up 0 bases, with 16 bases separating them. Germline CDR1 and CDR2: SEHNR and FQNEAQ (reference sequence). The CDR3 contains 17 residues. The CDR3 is CASSSHGQYSSYNEQFF. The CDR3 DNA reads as TGTGCCAGCAGCTCCCACGGACAGTATAGCTCCTACAATGAGCAGTTCTTC.

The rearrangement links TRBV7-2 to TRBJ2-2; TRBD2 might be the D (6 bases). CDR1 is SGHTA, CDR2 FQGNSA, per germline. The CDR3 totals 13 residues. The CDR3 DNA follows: TGTGGGGACTCCGACACGAACACCGGGGAGCTGTTTTTT. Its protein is CGDSDTNTGELFF. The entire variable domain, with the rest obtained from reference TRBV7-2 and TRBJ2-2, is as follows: GAGVSQSPSNKVTEKGKDVELRCDPISGHTALYWYRQSLGQGLEFLIYFQGNSAPDKSGLPSDRFSAERTGGSVSTLTIQRTQQEDSAVYLCGDSDTNTGELFFGEGSRLTVL.

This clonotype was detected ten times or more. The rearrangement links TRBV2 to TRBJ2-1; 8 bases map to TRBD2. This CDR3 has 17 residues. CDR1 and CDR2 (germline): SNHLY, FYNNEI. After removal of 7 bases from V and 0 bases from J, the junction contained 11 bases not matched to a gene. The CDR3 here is CASTRTSPQSSYNEQFF. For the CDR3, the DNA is TGTGCCAGCACCCGGACTAGCCCGCAGAGCTCCTACAATGAGCAGTTCTTC.

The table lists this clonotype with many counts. The CDR3 coding sequence is TGTGCCAGCCGGGCCTTTGGAAACACCATATATTTT. This codes for CASRAFGNTIYF. The V call is TRBV19, the J call TRBJ1-3, with no clear D. CDR1 and CDR2 (germline): LNHDA, SQIVND (reference sequence). Trimming removed 9 bases from V and 3 bases from J, with 9 bases in between. The CDR3 runs 12 residues.

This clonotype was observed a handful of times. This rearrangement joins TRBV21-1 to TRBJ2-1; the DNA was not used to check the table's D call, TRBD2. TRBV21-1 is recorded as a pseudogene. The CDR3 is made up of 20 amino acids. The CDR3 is CASSVTTGASEREGYNEQFF. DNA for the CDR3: TGTGCCAGCAGCGTTACAACAGGGGCCTCCGAGAGAGAGGGCTACAATGAGCAGTTCTTC.

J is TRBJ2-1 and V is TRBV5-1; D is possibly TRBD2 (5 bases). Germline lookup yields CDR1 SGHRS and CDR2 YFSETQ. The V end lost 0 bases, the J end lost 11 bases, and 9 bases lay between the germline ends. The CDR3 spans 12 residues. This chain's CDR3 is CASSLAGDKQFF. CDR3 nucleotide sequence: TGCGCCAGCAGCTTGGCCGGGGATAAGCAGTTCTTC.

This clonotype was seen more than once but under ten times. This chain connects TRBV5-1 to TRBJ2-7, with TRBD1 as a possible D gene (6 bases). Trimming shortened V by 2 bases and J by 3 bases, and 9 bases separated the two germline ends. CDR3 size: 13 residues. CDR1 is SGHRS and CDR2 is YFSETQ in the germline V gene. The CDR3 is CASSFLGGYEQYF. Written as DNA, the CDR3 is TGCGCCAGCAGCTTTCTAGGGGGCTACGAGCAGTACTTC.

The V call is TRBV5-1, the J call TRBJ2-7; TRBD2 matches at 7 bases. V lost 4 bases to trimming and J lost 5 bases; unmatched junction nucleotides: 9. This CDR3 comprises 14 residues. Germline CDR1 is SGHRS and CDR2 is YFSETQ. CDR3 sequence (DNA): TGCGCCAGCAGCCTAAGACTAGCTGTCGACGAGCAGTACTTC. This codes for CASSLRLAVDEQYF.

The CDR3 region has the DNA TGTGCCAGCAGCTTCAGTCTAGCGGGAGAGGACAATGAGCAGTTCTTC. This gives the protein CASSFSLAGEDNEQFF. The chain links TRBV5-5 to TRBJ2-1; 10 nucleotides align to TRBD2. The V and J ends lost 2 bases and 5 bases, in that order; junction bases with no gene match: 7. Germline CDR1 reads SGHKS; CDR2 reads YYEKEE (reference sequence). This CDR3 comprises 16 residues.

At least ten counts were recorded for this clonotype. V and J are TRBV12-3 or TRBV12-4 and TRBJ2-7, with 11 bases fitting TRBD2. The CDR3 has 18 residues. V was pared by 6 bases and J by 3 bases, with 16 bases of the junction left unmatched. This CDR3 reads CASSDTTSTSGTFYEQYF. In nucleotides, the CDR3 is TGTGCCAGCAGCGACACCACCTCGACTAGCGGGACATTCTACGAGCAGTACTTC.

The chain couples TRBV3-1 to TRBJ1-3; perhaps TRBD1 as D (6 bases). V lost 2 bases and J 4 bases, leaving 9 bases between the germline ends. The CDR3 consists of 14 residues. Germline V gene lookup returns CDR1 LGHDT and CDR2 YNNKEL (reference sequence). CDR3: CASSQIRGGNTIYF. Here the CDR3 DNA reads TGTGCCAGCAGCCAAATCAGGGGAGGAAACACCATATATTTT. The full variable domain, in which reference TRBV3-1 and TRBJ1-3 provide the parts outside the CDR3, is DTAVSQTPKYLVTQMGNDKSIKCEQNLGHDTMYWYKQDSKKFLKIMFSYNNKELIINETVPNRFSPKSPDKAHLNLHINSLELGDSAVYFCASSQIRGGNTIYFGEGSWLTVV.

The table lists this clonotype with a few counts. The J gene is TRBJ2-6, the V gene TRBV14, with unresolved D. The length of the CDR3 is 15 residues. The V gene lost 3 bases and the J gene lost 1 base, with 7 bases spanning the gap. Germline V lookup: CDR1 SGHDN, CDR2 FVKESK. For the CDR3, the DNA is TGTGCCAGCAGCCACGGCGGTTCTGGGGCCAACGTCCTGACTTTC. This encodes CASSHGGSGANVLTF.

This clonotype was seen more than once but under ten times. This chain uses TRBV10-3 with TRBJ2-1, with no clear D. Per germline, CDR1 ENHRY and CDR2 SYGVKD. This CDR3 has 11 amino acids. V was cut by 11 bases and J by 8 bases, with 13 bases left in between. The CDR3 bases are TGTGCCCCCCTATGCCGGGATGAGCAGTTCTTC. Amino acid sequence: CAPLCRDEQFF.

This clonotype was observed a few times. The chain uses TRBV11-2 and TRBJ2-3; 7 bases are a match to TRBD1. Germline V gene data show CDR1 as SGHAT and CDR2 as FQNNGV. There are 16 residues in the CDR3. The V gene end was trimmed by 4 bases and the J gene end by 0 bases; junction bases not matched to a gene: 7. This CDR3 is CASSSRPTGSTDTQYF. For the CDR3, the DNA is TGTGCCAGCAGCTCACGGCCGACAGGGAGCACAGATACGCAGTATTTT.

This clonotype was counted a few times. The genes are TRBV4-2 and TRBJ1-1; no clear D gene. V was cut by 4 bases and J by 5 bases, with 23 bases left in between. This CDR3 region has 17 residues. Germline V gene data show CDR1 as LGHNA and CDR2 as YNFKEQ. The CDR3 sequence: CASSPGLHPALGTEAFF. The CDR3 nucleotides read TGTGCCAGCAGCCCCGGATTGCACCCGGCTCTGGGGACTGAAGCTTTCTTT.

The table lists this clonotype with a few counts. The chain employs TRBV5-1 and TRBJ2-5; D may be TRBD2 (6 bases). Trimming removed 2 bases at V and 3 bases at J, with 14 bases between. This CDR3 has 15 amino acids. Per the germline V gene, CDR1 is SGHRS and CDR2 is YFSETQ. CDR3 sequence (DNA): TGCGCCAGCAGCTTTTTGGGACTGGATAAAGAGACCCAGTACTTC. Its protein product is CASSFLGLDKETQYF. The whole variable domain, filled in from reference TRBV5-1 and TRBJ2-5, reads KAGVTQTPRYLIKTRGQQVTLSCSPISGHRSVSWYQQTPGQGLQFLFEYFSETQRNKGNFPGRFSGRQFSNSRSEMNVSTLELGDSALYLCASSFLGLDKETQYFGPGTRLLVL.

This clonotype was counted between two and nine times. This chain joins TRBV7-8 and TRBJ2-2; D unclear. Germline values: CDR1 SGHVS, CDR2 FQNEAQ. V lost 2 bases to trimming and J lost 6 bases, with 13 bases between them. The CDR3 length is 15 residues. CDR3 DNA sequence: TGTGCCAGCAGCTTACGATTTCCAAGATCCGGGGAGCTGTTTTTT. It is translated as CASSLRFPRSGELFF.

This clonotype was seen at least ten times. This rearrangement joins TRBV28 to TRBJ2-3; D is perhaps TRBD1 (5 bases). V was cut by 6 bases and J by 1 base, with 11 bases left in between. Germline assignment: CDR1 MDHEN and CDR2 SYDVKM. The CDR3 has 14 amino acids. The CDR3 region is CASSLLGRTDTQYF. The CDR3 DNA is TGTGCCAGCAGCCTCCTGGGGCGCACAGATACGCAGTATTTT.

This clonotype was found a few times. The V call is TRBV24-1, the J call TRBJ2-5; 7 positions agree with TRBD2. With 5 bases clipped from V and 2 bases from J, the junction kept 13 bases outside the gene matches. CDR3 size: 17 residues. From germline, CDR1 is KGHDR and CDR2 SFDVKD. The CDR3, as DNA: TGTGCCACCAGTGCCCAGTCAGGGCGGGGGAGACAAGAGACCCAGTACTTC. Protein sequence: CATSAQSGRGRQETQYF.